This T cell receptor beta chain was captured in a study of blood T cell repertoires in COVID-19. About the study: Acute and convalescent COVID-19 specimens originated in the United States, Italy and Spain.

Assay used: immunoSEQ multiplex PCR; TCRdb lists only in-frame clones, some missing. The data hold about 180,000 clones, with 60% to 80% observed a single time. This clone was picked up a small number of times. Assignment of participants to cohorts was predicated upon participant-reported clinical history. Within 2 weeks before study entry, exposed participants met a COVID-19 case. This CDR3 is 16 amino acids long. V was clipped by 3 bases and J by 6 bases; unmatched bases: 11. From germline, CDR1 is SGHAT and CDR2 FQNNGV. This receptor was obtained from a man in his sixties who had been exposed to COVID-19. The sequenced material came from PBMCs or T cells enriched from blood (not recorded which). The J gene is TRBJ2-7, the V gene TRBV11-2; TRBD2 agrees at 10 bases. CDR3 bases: TGTGCCAGCAGCTTCCTCTCTGCTAGCGGGAGTCGCGAGCAGTACTTC. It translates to CASSFLSASGSREQYF.